One and the same sample provided the 20 T cell receptor beta chains below, sequenced in a study of T-cell memory formation after mild COVID-19. TCRdb re-called the 5' RACE reads through MiXCR, storing one row per CDR3 protein. The sample has 150,000 to 200,000 distinct CDR3 sequences; less than 40% are singletons. The source material was PBMCs or a T cell subset sorted from them (not recorded which). The receptor set was obtained from an adult woman who had mild COVID-19 (a few samples of this study predate the infection). Cell type and time point are not known.

The genes are TRBV4-2 and TRBJ1-1; D perhaps matches TRBD1 (5 bases). The CDR3 spans 14 residues. The V end was cut by 4 bases, the J end by 5 bases, with 14 bases between. Germline CDR1 is LGHNA and CDR2 is YNFKEQ. The CDR3 DNA reads TGTGCCAGCAGCCCAAACGGGGGGAGAACTGAAGCTTTCTTT. Its protein is CASSPNGGRTEAFF.

This chain connects TRBV7-9 to TRBJ1-1, with 7 bases matching TRBD1. CDR1 is SEHNR and CDR2 is FQNEAQ in the germline V gene (reference sequence). There are 16 residues in the CDR3. The V and J ends lost 5 bases and 3 bases, in that order; junction bases with no gene match: 12. The DNA of the CDR3 is TGTGCCAGCAGCCCCTACCCGGAACAGGGGTACACTGAAGCTTTCTTT. Translation: CASSPYPEQGYTEAFF.

This clonotype was counted between two and nine times. This chain uses TRBV7-2 with TRBJ2-2; D may match TRBD1 or TRBD2 (6 bases each). Trimming took off 5 bases at V and 2 bases at J, with 15 bases between the two ends. This CDR3 is built from 16 residues. Germline V gene data show CDR1 as SGHTA and CDR2 as FQGNSA. The CDR3 nucleotides are TGTGCCAGCAGCCGCCATGGGGGGCGCAACACCGGGGAGCTGTTTTTT. Protein product: CASSRHGGRNTGELFF.

The CDR3 region has the DNA TGTGCCAGTAGTGTAATGGGGACGGTCTCTGGAAACACCATATATTTT. It translates to CASSVMGTVSGNTIYF. The rearrangement uses TRBV19 and TRBJ1-3; D may be TRBD1 (5 bases). This CDR3 region has 16 residues. Looked up from germline, CDR1 is LNHDA and CDR2 is SQIVND (reference sequence). Trimming cost V 5 bases and J 0 bases, with 14 bases left between them.

The rearrangement links TRBV7-3 to TRBJ1-2; D might be TRBD1 (5 bases). Germline CDR1 reads SGHTA; CDR2 reads FQGTGA. The V end was cut by 1 base, the J end by 3 bases, with 12 bases between. This CDR3 is 15 amino acids long. CDR3 in DNA: TGTGCCAGCAGCTTAAGCGGGGTGGGGGACTATGGCTACACCTTC. Protein product: CASSLSGVGDYGYTF.

The chain has TRBV5-1 and TRBJ2-1; 7 bases are shared with TRBD1. V dropped 3 bases and J dropped 6; count of bases not matched to a gene: 3. The CDR3 consists of 13 residues. Germline V lookup: CDR1 SGHRS, CDR2 YFSETQ. The CDR3 here is CASSWGQLNEQFF. CDR3 nucleotide sequence: TGCGCCAGCAGCTGGGGACAGCTCAATGAGCAGTTCTTC.

The chain recombines TRBV12-2 with TRBJ2-1; the tabulated D call, TRBD2, remains unverified against the DNA. TRBV12-2 is a pseudogene. The CDR3 length is 15 residues. This CDR3 is CASRWDSNSYNEQFF. The CDR3, as DNA: TGTGCAAGTCGCTGGGACTCTAACTCCTACAATGAGCAGTTCTTC.

V gene TRBV5-6 combines with J gene TRBJ2-7; 10 positions match TRBD1. This CDR3 has 15 amino acids. Germline CDR1 SGHDT, CDR2 YYEEEE. Trimming removed 4 bases from V and 4 bases from J; junction bases left unmatched: 8. Written as DNA, the CDR3 is TGTGCCAGCAGCGCGCCGGACAGGGGGTTATACGAGCAGTACTTC. It encodes CASSAPDRGLYEQYF.

Ten or more counts support this clonotype. V and J are TRBV7-3 and TRBJ2-1; TRBD2 aligns across 14 bases. Trimming removed 5 bases from V and 4 bases from J; junction bases left unmatched: 4. The CDR3 has 16 amino acids. Germline CDR1 reads SGHTA; CDR2 reads FQGTGA. The CDR3 DNA reads as TGTGCCAGCAGCCTAGGGACTAGCGGGGGTTACAATGAGCAGTTCTTC. As protein: CASSLGTSGGYNEQFF.

This chain connects TRBV7-2 to TRBJ2-1; D not certain. V lost 5 bases, J lost 0 bases, and 11 bases lay in between. The CDR3 runs to 15 residues. Germline CDR1 and CDR2: SGHTA and FQGNSA. Here the CDR3 reads CASSRTRNSYNEQFF. The CDR3 coding sequence is TGTGCCAGCAGCAGGACCAGAAACTCCTACAATGAGCAGTTCTTC.

The chain has TRBV6-5 and TRBJ1-2; 7 nucleotides agree with TRBD1. CDR3 size: 15 residues. J lost 7 bases, V lost 0 bases, and 8 bases had no gene match. Germline V CDR1 and CDR2: MNHEY, SVGAGI. The CDR3 DNA follows: TGTGCCAGCAGTTACTCGCTCAACCACAGGGGTGGCTACACCTTC. Protein sequence: CASSYSLNHRGGYTF.

There are a few counts of this clonotype. This rearrangement joins TRBV24-1 to TRBJ2-7, with D possibly TRBD2 on 7 matching bases. The V end was cut by 3 bases, the J end by 4 bases, with 24 bases between. Germline CDR1 is KGHDR and CDR2 is SFDVKD. The CDR3 runs to 18 residues. CDR3 residues: CATSDPMGLGGVYYEQYF. The DNA of the CDR3 is TGTGCCACCAGTGATCCGATGGGGCTAGGGGGGGTTTATTACGAGCAGTACTTC.

The chain couples TRBV18 to TRBJ1-2; no clear D. V dropped 3 bases and J dropped 2 bases, with 16 bases sitting between them. Per germline, CDR1 KGHSH and CDR2 LQKENI. This CDR3 spans 16 amino acids. CDR3 sequence: CASSPIPGSYNYGYTF. CDR3 coding DNA: TGTGCCAGCTCACCGATTCCGGGCAGCTACAACTATGGCTACACCTTC.

There are a few counts of this clonotype. The chain uses TRBV11-2 and TRBJ2-5; 9 bases agree with TRBD1. Germline V lookup: CDR1 SGHAT, CDR2 FQNNGV. V gave up 3 bases and J gave up 4 bases; unmatched junction bases: 6. This CDR3 comprises 15 residues. This chain's CDR3 is CASSFNRGLGETQYF. CDR3 nucleotide sequence: TGTGCCAGCAGCTTCAACAGGGGGCTTGGAGAGACCCAGTACTTC.

The chain uses TRBV12-3 or TRBV12-4 and TRBJ2-1, with D perhaps matching TRBD2 (7 bases). V lost 6 bases and J lost 6, with 15 bases in between. The CDR3 has 14 residues. The CDR3 reads CASRLGGPGNEQFF. The CDR3 DNA is TGTGCCAGCAGGCTCGGGGGGCCGGGCAATGAGCAGTTCTTC.

This chain links TRBV6-5 with TRBJ1-1, with D possibly matching TRBD1 (5 bases). The germline gives CDR1 MNHEY, CDR2 SVGAGI. The V end was cut by 5 bases, the J end by 2 bases, with 15 bases between. This CDR3 region has 15 residues. CDR3 sequence: CASSATITGNTEAFF. DNA for the CDR3: TGTGCCAGCAGTGCGACGATAACAGGTAACACTGAAGCTTTCTTT.

The table lists this clonotype with many counts. V is TRBV12-3 or TRBV12-4 and J is TRBJ2-7, with 12 bases matching TRBD2. This CDR3 region has 15 residues. The J segment lost 6 bases and the V segment lost 4 bases, leaving 7 bases of the junction unmatched. CDR3 sequence reads: CASSWTSGVEGEQYF. The CDR3, as DNA: TGTGCCAGCAGTTGGACTAGCGGGGTGGAAGGCGAGCAGTACTTC.

This clonotype appeared a few times. This chain joins TRBV15 and TRBJ2-7; D is unclear. CDR3 length: 15 residues. Germline V gene sequence: CDR1 LNHNV, CDR2 YYDKDF (reference sequence). V lost 0 bases and J 2 bases, leaving 11 bases between the germline ends. The CDR3 is CATSRDRGTTYEQYF. The CDR3 DNA reads TGTGCCACCAGCAGAGATCGAGGCACTACCTACGAGCAGTACTTC.

This chain links TRBV7-9 with TRBJ1-5; no clear D gene. V lost 0 bases and J 7 bases, leaving 4 bases between the germline ends. CDR1 is SEHNR and CDR2 is FQNEAQ in the germline V gene (reference sequence). CDR3 length equals 12 residues. The CDR3 sequence: CASSLAEQPQHF. CDR3 sequence (DNA): TGTGCCAGCAGCTTAGCCGAGCAGCCCCAGCATTTT.

The V call is TRBV14, the J call TRBJ2-1; D is ambiguous. The CDR3 sequence is 13 residues long. Germline V gene lookup returns CDR1 SGHDN and CDR2 FVKESK. V dropped 0 bases and J dropped 9 bases, with 9 bases sitting between them. DNA for the CDR3: TGTGCCAGCAGCCAAGATGCGGTGGGTGAGCAGTTCTTC. The encoded protein is CASSQDAVGEQFF. The full variable domain, its missing parts supplied by reference TRBV14 and TRBJ2-1, is EAGVTQFPSHSVIEKGQTVTLRCDPISGHDNLYWYRRVMGKEIKFLLHFVKESKQDESGMPNNRFLAERTGGTYSTLKVQPAELEDSGVYFCASSQDAVGEQFFGPGTRLTVL.